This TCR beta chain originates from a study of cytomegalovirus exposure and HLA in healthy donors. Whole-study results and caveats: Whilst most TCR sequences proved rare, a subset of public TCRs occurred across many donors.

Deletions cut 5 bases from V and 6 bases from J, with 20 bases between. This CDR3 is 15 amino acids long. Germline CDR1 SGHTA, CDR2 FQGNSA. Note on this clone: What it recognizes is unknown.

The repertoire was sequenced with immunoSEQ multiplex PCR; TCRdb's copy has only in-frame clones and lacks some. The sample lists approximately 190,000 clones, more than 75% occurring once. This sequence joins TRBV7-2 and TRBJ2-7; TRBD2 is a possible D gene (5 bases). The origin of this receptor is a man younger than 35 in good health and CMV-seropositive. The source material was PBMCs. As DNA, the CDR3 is TGTGCCAGCAGCGAGACTACTCCCTCCTTCCGCGAGCAGTACTTC. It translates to CASSETTPSFREQYF.